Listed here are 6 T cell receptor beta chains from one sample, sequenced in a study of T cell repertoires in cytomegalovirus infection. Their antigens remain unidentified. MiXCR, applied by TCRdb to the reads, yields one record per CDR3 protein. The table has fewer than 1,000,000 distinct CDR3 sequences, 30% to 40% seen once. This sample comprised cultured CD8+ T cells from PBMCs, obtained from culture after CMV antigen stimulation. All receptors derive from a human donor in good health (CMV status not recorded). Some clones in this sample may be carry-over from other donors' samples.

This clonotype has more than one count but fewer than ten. Written as DNA, the CDR3 is TGTGCCAGCGGACGAGTGAGCTCCTACAATGAGCAGTTCTTC. Translating gives CASGRVSSYNEQFF. V usage is TRBV2 and J usage is TRBJ2-1, with unresolved D. The CDR3 loop spans 14 amino acids. The germline V gene has CDR1 SNHLY and CDR2 FYNNEI. Trimming shortened V by 8 bases and J by 0 bases, and 11 bases separated the two germline ends.

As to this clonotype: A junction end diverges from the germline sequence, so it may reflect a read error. The CDR3 here is CASSLKGAKEQYF. In DNA form, the CDR3 reads TGTGCTAGCAGCTTGAAGGGGGCGAAAGAGCAGTACTTC. The rearrangement joins TRBV7-6 to TRBJ2-7; 7 bases align to TRBD1. The CDR3 has 13 residues. Germline CDR1 and CDR2: SGHVS and FNYEAQ. The complete variable domain, with remaining parts taken from reference TRBV7-6 and TRBJ2-7, reads GAGVSQSPRYKVTKRGQDVALRCDPISGHVSLYWYRQALGQGPEFLTYFNYEAQQDKSGLPNDRFSAERPEGSISTLTIQRTEQRDSAMYRCASSLKGAKEQYFGPGTRLTVT.

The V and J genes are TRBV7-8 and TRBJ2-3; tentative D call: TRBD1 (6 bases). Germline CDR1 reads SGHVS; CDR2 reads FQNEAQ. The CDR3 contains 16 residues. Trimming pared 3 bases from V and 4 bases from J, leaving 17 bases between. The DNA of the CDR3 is TGTGCCAGCAGCTTTTTCGGGACACCTCGCCCAGATACGCAGTATTTT. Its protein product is CASSFFGTPRPDTQYF.

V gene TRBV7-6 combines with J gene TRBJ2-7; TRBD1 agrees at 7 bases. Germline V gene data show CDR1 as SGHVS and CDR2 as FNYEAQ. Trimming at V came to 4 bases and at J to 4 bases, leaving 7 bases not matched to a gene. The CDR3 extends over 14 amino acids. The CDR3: CASSSQGSVYEQYF. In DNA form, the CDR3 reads TGTGCCAGCAGCTCACAGGGGAGTGTGTACGAGCAGTACTTC. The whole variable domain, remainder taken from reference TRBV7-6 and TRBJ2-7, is GAGVSQSPRYKVTKRGQDVALRCDPISGHVSLYWYRQALGQGPEFLTYFNYEAQQDKSGLPNDRFSAERPEGSISTLTIQRTEQRDSAMYRCASSSQGSVYEQYFGPGTRLTVT.

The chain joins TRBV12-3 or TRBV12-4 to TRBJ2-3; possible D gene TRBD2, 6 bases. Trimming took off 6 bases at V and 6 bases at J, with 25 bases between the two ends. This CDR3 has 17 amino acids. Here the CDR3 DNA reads TGTGCCAGCAGCCTTTTCGGGGGACCCCACGGTCTGGATACGCAGTATTTT. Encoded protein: CASSLFGGPHGLDTQYF.

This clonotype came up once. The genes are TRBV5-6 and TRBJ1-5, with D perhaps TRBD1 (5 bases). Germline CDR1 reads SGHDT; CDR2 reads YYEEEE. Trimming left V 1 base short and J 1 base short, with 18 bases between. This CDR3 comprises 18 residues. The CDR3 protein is CASSLIGGEHASNQPQHF. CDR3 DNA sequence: TGTGCCAGCAGCTTGATCGGAGGGGAACATGCGAGCAATCAGCCCCAGCATTTT.